This T cell receptor (beta chain) is drawn from a study of blood T cells in healthy people across ages. At least 6.5 million PBMCs were isolated per sample. At least 6 micrograms of total RNA were extracted per sample. The use of a sample-barcoded 5' primer and a J-beta primer mix characterized a second PCR of about 7 to 12 cycles. TCRdb itself ran the 5' RACE reads through MiXCR, one entry per CDR3 protein. This sample has 750,000 or so distinct CDR3 sequences; 25% occur once, and the top ten carry 9.4%. This clonotype was recorded once. The sample was also reused in another study, on T cells of mothers and their children.

The source of this sequence is a boy aged 5 to 17 in good health. The sequenced sample was blood.

CDR3 sequence (DNA): TGTGCCACCAGTGATAGGACTAGCGGGAGTTACGAGCAGTACTTC. Translated: CATSDRTSGSYEQYF. This chain links TRBV24-1 with TRBJ2-5; 13 positions agree with TRBD2. The J call may be mistaken, given a closer DNA end match to TRBJ2-7. CDR3 length: 15 residues. Looked up from germline, CDR1 is KGHDR and CDR2 is SFDVKD.